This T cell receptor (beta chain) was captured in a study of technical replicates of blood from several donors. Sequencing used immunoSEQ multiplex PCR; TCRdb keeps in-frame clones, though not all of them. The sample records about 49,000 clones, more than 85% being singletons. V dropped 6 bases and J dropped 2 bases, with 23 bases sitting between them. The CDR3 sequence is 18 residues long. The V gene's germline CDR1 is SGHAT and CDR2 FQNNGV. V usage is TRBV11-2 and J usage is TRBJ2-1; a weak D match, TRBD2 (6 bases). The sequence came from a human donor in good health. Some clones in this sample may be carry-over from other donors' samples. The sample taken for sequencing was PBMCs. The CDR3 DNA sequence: TGTGCCAGCAGTTACTATAGCGGCTCGGCGCAAACCTACAATGAGCAGTTCTTC. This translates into CASSYYSGSAQTYNEQFF.